This T cell receptor (beta chain) stems from a study of cytomegalovirus exposure and HLA in healthy donors. Study-wide background: Earlier results showed 117 million unique TCR beta sequences derived from some 180 million T cells.

This CDR3 spans 13 amino acids. V was clipped by 4 bases and J by 4 bases, with 14 bases between them. The germline V gene has CDR1 SQVTM and CDR2 ANQGSEA. The PCR made use of 60 Vbeta and 13 Jbeta primers. Method: immunoSEQ multiplex PCR; TCRdb's copy keeps in-frame clones and lacks some. The sample records about 120,000 clones, roughly three quarters being singletons. Comment on this clone: Antigen unknown.

Study outcomes and limitations: Listed as cytomegalovirus-associated were approximately 160 TCR beta chains.

The chain uses TRBV29-1 and TRBJ2-7; D is possibly TRBD2 (6 bases). The sequence derives from a man younger than 40 in good health and CMV-seropositive. Material: PBMCs. The CDR3 DNA follows: TGCAGCGTTGCAGCGGGCGGGCGGTACGAGCAGTACTTC. Protein sequence: CSVAAGGRYEQYF.